This T cell receptor beta chain was documented in a study of response to subunit inactivated influenza vaccine. TCRdb processed the RT-PCR reads anew with MiXCR; each CDR3 protein has one entry. This table has roughly 570,000 distinct CDR3 sequences, 13% to 15% appearing once. This clonotype was seen more than once but under ten times. This CDR3 contains 15 residues. The V gene lost 5 bases and the J gene lost 6 bases, with 21 bases spanning the gap. Germline CDR1 reads DFQATT; CDR2 reads SNEGSKA (reference sequence). The source is a man aged 50 or older who received an inactivated influenza vaccine. The source was PBMCs from blood, collected 12 days after vaccination. The chain is built from TRBV20-1 and TRBJ2-3; perhaps TRBD1 as D (5 bases). In DNA, the CDR3 is TGCAGTGCTCGACAGTCTGGGGTACCGAAGGATACGCAGTATTTT. Translation: CSARQSGVPKDTQYF.